Sequencing of this T cell receptor beta chain was carried out in a study of T cell responses to AZD1222 COVID-19 vaccine. Study-wide results and limits: Close to half of spike-specific TCRs reportedly recognize unmutated variant regions. Donors were largely white British and mainly female; clonal diversity was possibly underestimated. The study found Spike-specific TCR breadth and depth rose after two AZD1222 doses. Vaccine-related CD4 TCRs covered spike, predominating at 160-218 and 743-854.

This CDR3 has 14 residues. Trimming cost V 0 bases and J 3 bases, with 11 bases left between them. Germline lookup yields CDR1 GTSNPN and CDR2 SVGIG (reference sequence). In its sample, this clone was seen once. Its specificity is unknown. Profiled with immunoSEQ multiplex PCR; TCRdb holds only in-frame clones, not every one. There are over 100,000 clones in the sample; roughly 86% occur only once, and roughly 13% lies in the top ten. The chain is built from TRBV30 and TRBJ1-1; D is possibly TRBD1 (6 bases). The receptor was isolated from an adult in good health. The material sequenced was peripheral blood, taken on day 0 of MenACWY control vaccination. The CDR3 DNA reads TGTGCCTGGAGTGTGGGGGGCGGGGACACTGAAGCTTTCTTT. It translates to CAWSVGGGDTEAFF. Using reference TRBV30 and TRBJ1-1 for the parts outside the CDR3, the full variable domain is SQTIHQWPATLVQPVGSPLSLECTVEGTSNPNLYWYRQAAGRGLQLLFYSVGIGQISSEVPQNLSASRPQDRQFILSSKKLLLSDSGFYLCAWSVGGGDTEAFFGQGTRLTVV.